Below are 23 T cell receptor beta chains sequenced from a single sample in a study of shared clonotypes between healthy human individuals. Libraries were prepared by immunoSEQ multiplex PCR; TCRdb keeps only in-frame clonotypes and omits some of them. The table has a few million clones, less than 95% seen once. The sequenced sample consisted of naive CD4+ T cells from PBMCs. As for subset: CD45RA+ positively selected. The receptors originated from a man aged 18 to 35 in good health. Some clones in this sample may be carry-over from other donors' samples.

V is TRBV29-1 and J is TRBJ1-2; D uncertain. The CDR3 has 14 residues. In germline, CDR1 is SQVTM, CDR2 ANQGSEA. The V end was cut by 3 bases, the J end by 5 bases, with 16 bases between. CDR3 sequence reads: CSVDAVSGGYGYTF. The DNA for the CDR3 is TGCAGCGTTGATGCGGTATCGGGTGGGTATGGCTACACCTTC.

The V call is TRBV25-1, the J call TRBJ2-1, with TRBD2 as a possible D gene (5 bases). V was shortened by 1 base and J by 7 bases, with 11 bases between the two germline ends. Per the germline V gene, CDR1 is MGHDK and CDR2 is SYGVNS. The CDR3 is 14 residues long. The CDR3 is CASSELRVGNEQFF. The CDR3 DNA follows: TGTGCCAGCAGTGAATTGAGGGTTGGGAATGAGCAGTTCTTC.

The chain joins TRBV5-1 to TRBJ2-5; D remains ambiguous. In germline, CDR1 is SGHRS, CDR2 YFSETQ. This CDR3 is 15 amino acids long. Trimming stripped 0 bases from V and 0 bases from J, with 9 bases between. CDR3 amino acids: CASSLDIAYQETQYF. The CDR3 DNA sequence: TGCGCCAGCAGCTTGGATATCGCCTACCAAGAGACCCAGTACTTC.

The genes are TRBV6-1 and TRBJ2-1; D gene unclear. V was pared by 6 bases and J by 3 bases, with 12 bases between. Germline lookup yields CDR1 MNHNS and CDR2 SASEGT. CDR3 size: 14 residues. The DNA of the CDR3 is TGTGCCAGCAGGCCGTGGACGGACTACAATGAGCAGTTCTTC. Its protein product is CASRPWTDYNEQFF.

The count of this clone is one. The gene calls are TRBV5-1 and TRBJ2-1; the match to TRBD1 covers 10 bases. The CDR3 loop spans 16 amino acids. With V trimmed by 4 bases and J by 1 base, 5 bases remained unmatched. Germline assignment: CDR1 SGHRS and CDR2 YFSETQ. Here the CDR3 DNA reads TGCGCCAGCAGCCCTGGGACAGGGGCTTCCTACAATGAGCAGTTCTTC. Translated, it gives CASSPGTGASYNEQFF.

This clone was observed a handful of times. The chain employs TRBV2 and TRBJ2-1, with D unclear. The CDR3 is 11 residues long. Germline V gene lookup returns CDR1 SNHLY and CDR2 FYNNEI. The V end was cut by 6 bases, the J end by 7 bases, with 7 bases between. The chain's CDR3 is CASRATNEQFF. The CDR3 bases are TGTGCCAGCAGAGCCACTAATGAGCAGTTCTTC.

The CDR3 loop is CASIGYEQYF. The CDR3 DNA reads TGTGCCAGCATTGGCTACGAGCAGTACTTC. This chain uses TRBV6-5 with TRBJ2-7; D not certain. V lost 7 bases and J 3 bases, leaving 4 bases between the germline ends. The CDR3 spans 10 residues. The V gene's germline CDR1 is MNHEY and CDR2 SVGAGI.

The chain is built from TRBV7-9 and TRBJ1-1, with D possibly TRBD1 on 5 matching bases. Germline CDR1 reads SEHNR; CDR2 reads FQNEAQ (reference sequence). The CDR3 runs 12 residues. The germline V and J ends were trimmed by 5 bases and 6 bases, with 10 bases remaining between them. The CDR3 sequence is CASSRLGAEAFF. CDR3 in DNA: TGTGCCAGCAGCCGACTGGGGGCTGAAGCTTTCTTT.

CDR3 protein: CATRPRGRAVNEQFF. The DNA of the CDR3 is TGTGCCACCAGGCCCAGGGGGAGGGCCGTCAATGAGCAGTTCTTC. The genes are TRBV15 and TRBJ2-1, with D perhaps assigned TRBD1 or TRBD2 (7 bases each). Germline V CDR1 and CDR2: LNHNV, YYDKDF (reference sequence). V was shortened by 6 bases and J by 6 bases, with 18 bases between the two germline ends. The CDR3 contains 15 residues.

The V and J genes are TRBV14 and TRBJ2-1; 9 bases map to TRBD1. Trimming took 0 bases from V and 2 from J; bases not matched to a gene: 5. This CDR3 has 17 residues. From germline, CDR1 is SGHDN and CDR2 FVKESK. CDR3 protein: CASSQDRGQGPYNEQFF. The CDR3 region has the DNA TGTGCCAGCAGCCAAGATCGGGGACAGGGTCCCTACAATGAGCAGTTCTTC.

The CDR3 sequence is CASSLTGQAPLGGYTF. CDR3 DNA sequence: TGTGCCAGCAGTTTAACGGGGCAGGCGCCATTAGGGGGCTACACCTTC. The rearrangement uses TRBV28 and TRBJ1-2; possibly TRBD1 for D (5 bases). V lost 2 bases and J 8 bases, leaving 21 bases between the germline ends. Germline CDR1 MDHEN, CDR2 SYDVKM. The CDR3 consists of 16 residues.

J is TRBJ2-1 and V is TRBV19; D is undetermined. The CDR3 sequence is 16 residues long. Germline values: CDR1 LNHDA, CDR2 SQIVND (reference sequence). V lost 1 base and J lost 7, with 17 bases in between. For the CDR3, the DNA is TGTGCCAGTAGTATAGTCGGGTCGACCTTAGGGAATGAGCAGTTCTTC. This gives the protein CASSIVGSTLGNEQFF.

This clone was counted once. This chain connects TRBV28 to TRBJ1-4, with D perhaps matching TRBD1 (5 bases). Per the germline V gene, CDR1 is MDHEN and CDR2 is SYDVKM. The CDR3 covers 15 residues. Trimming shortened V by 6 bases and J by 8 bases, and 19 bases separated the two germline ends. CDR3 loop: CASSRNILYREKLFF. The CDR3 bases are TGTGCCAGCAGCCGCAACATTTTATACAGGGAAAAACTGTTTTTT.

The V gene is TRBV28, the J gene TRBJ2-2, with 8 bases identical to TRBD1. The CDR3 has 19 residues. Germline values: CDR1 MDHEN, CDR2 SYDVKM. V lost 5 bases and J lost 0; bases outside the gene matches: 14. The CDR3 DNA is TGTGCCAGCAGTACACTCCTTCAATGGGGACAGGCGAACACCGGGGAGCTGTTTTTT. It codes for CASSTLLQWGQANTGELFF.

The V call is TRBV6-5, the J call TRBJ2-7, with 7 bases fitting TRBD2. V was pared by 2 bases and J by 2 bases, with 6 bases of the junction left unmatched. Germline lookup yields CDR1 MNHEY and CDR2 SVGAGI. CDR3 length: 15 residues. As DNA, the CDR3 is TGTGCCAGCAGTTACAAGTCGGGAGGTACCTACGAGCAGTACTTC. Translated: CASSYKSGGTYEQYF.

The CDR3 spells CSVGKGNRDTEAFF. Written as DNA, the CDR3 is TGCAGCGTTGGAAAGGGGAATAGGGACACTGAAGCTTTCTTT. The genes are TRBV29-1 and TRBJ1-1, with TRBD1 as a possible D gene (5 bases). Germline V gene data show CDR1 as SQVTM and CDR2 as ANQGSEA. V was pared by 4 bases and J by 3 bases, with 15 bases between. This CDR3 contains 14 residues.

Regarding this clone: Other DNA sequences in the same sample also yield this CDR3. CDR3 coding DNA: TGTGCCAGCAGTTTATCAGGAGATACGCAGTATTTT. Translation: CASSLSGDTQYF. V usage is TRBV28 and J usage is TRBJ2-3; D gene unclear. This CDR3 region has 12 residues. The germline CDR1 and CDR2 sequences are MDHEN and SYDVKM. Trimming removed 1 base from V and 5 bases from J, with 4 bases in between.

This chain uses TRBV6-1 with TRBJ1-5; D uncertain. The CDR3 has 16 residues. Trimming shortened V by 2 bases and J by 0 bases, and 11 bases separated the two germline ends. Germline V CDR1 and CDR2: MNHNS, SASEGT. DNA of the CDR3: TGTGCCAGCAGTGAAAGAAATAGTAATAGCAATCAGCCCCAGCATTTT. Protein: CASSERNSNSNQPQHF.

The chain carries TRBV29-1 and TRBJ2-7, with a weak D call TRBD2 (6 bases). V was shortened by 6 bases and J by 7 bases, with 19 bases between the two germline ends. Per the germline V gene, CDR1 is SQVTM and CDR2 is ANQGSEA. This CDR3 spans 13 amino acids. CDR3 amino acids: CSVGDWSRGEQYF. CDR3 bases: TGCAGCGTCGGGGACTGGTCGAGAGGGGAGCAGTACTTC.

The gene calls are TRBV19 and TRBJ2-7, with a weak D call TRBD2 (6 bases). Deletions cut 7 bases from V and 0 bases from J, with 13 bases between. CDR1 is LNHDA and CDR2 is SQIVND in the germline V gene (reference sequence). The CDR3 loop spans 14 amino acids. The CDR3 sequence is CASTQRASSYEQYF. The CDR3 DNA reads as TGTGCCAGTACCCAGCGGGCCTCCTCCTACGAGCAGTACTTC.

The chain combines TRBV11-3 with TRBJ1-1; D gene ambiguous. This CDR3 contains 14 residues. Germline-derived CDR1 and CDR2 are SGHNT and YENEEA. V lost 1 base, J lost 0 bases, and 6 bases lay in between. CDR3 amino acids: CASSLAGLNTEAFF. The CDR3 DNA reads TGTGCCAGCAGCTTAGCCGGGTTGAACACTGAAGCTTTCTTT.

The rearrangement uses TRBV28 and TRBJ2-7, with D perhaps assigned TRBD1 or TRBD2 (5 bases each). Germline V gives CDR1 MDHEN, CDR2 SYDVKM. The CDR3 runs 16 residues. V lost 2 bases and J lost 0, with 14 bases in between. For the CDR3, the DNA is TGTGCCAGCAGTTTACGTTTGTCAGGGAGCTCCTACGAGCAGTACTTC. Encoded protein: CASSLRLSGSSYEQYF. The entire variable domain, with the rest obtained from reference TRBV28 and TRBJ2-7, is as follows: DVKVTQSSRYLVKRTGEKVFLECVQDMDHENMFWYRQDPGLGLRLIYFSYDVKMKEKGDIPEGYSVSREKKERFSLILESASTNQTSMYLCASSLRLSGSSYEQYFGPGTRLTVT.

This clone was observed a few times. The sample has other DNA sequences that encode this CDR3 too. The CDR3 bases are TGTGCCAGCTCACCAGGGGATGGCAATCAGCCCCAGCATTTT. It is translated as CASSPGDGNQPQHF. The chain recombines TRBV18 with TRBJ1-5; D gene uncertain. Trimming removed 2 bases at V and 2 bases at J, with 7 bases between. The CDR3 length is 14 residues. The germline CDR1 and CDR2 sequences are KGHSH and LQKENI.